This T cell receptor (beta chain) was sequenced for a study of a mutant IDH1 vaccine in newly diagnosed glioma. About the study: Earlier therapy was either radiotherapy, temozolomide, or both, and most got both.

Remarks on this clone: Its antigen is not known.

Time point given: week 47, end of study. With topical imiquimod, each dose of the vaccine consisted of 300 ug of mutant IDH1 20-mer peptide. Patients carried new grade 3 or 4 IDH1-mutant astrocytomas lacking nuclear ATRX. V lost 0 bases and J lost 3; bases outside the gene matches: 2. Per the germline V gene, CDR1 is PRHDT and CDR2 is FYEKMQ (reference sequence). CDR3 length: 14 amino acids. The data were produced by immunoSEQ multiplex PCR, yet TCRdb's version contains in-frame clones alone and is incomplete. The sample has tens of thousands of clones, 70% to 90% seen once; the top ten hold 4% to 5.5%.

The sequence was collected from a man aged 35-49 years with glioma. The starting material was PBMCs, obtained from a glioma patient whose treatment included an IDH1 peptide vaccine. The V gene is TRBV13, the J gene TRBJ2-7; 7 bases line up with TRBD2. The CDR3 here is CASSLGPGGYEQYF. As DNA, the CDR3 is TGTGCCAGCAGCTTAGGACCGGGAGGCTACGAGCAGTACTTC.